This T cell receptor (beta chain) was obtained from a study of CD8+ T cells in alopecia areata. General study findings and limits: How baseline CD8+ expansion relates to response remains uncertain (there was one nonresponder).

About this clone: Its cognate antigen is unknown.

This sample's treatment: oral pan-JAK inhibitor, 5-10 mg twice daily. Extracted from the samples, RNA was reverse transcribed into cDNA to serve as the sequencing template. Using immunoSEQ multiplex PCR, the repertoire was profiled, and TCRdb retains in-frame clones only, with some absent. Counted here are 200,000 to 250,000 clones, about 58% occurring once; the ten biggest clones make up 1.6%. The sequencing used CD4+ T cells sorted from blood, collected at week 4, from a patient treated with tofacitinib. The TCR originated in a human donor with alopecia areata.

CDR3 loop: CAISEFNEQFF. The CDR3 DNA follows: TGTGCCATCAGTGAGTTTAATGAGCAGTTCTTC. The V and J genes are TRBV10-3 and TRBJ2-1, with D uncertain. The germline V gene encodes CDR1 ENHRY and CDR2 SYGVKD. The CDR3 is 11 residues long. V gave up 1 base and J gave up 7 bases, with 2 bases separating them.